Given below is one T cell receptor (beta chain) in context. Its target is unknown. The genomic DNA of each subset was split evenly across several immunoSEQ plates. The method was immunoSEQ multiplex PCR; TCRdb's version includes in-frame clones alone and lacks a portion of them. The sample gives about 480,000 clones, around 74% of which show up once; 10% to 15% is in the top ten. The record originates from a study of shared clonotypes between healthy human individuals. Whole-study results and caveats: Sequencing depth was a factor that was expected to affect clonotype sharing among donors.

The junction had 9 bases not matched to a gene; V was cut back by 3 bases and J by 5 bases. The germline gives CDR1 SGHDT, CDR2 YYEEEE. The CDR3 length is 15 residues. The chain links TRBV5-6 to TRBJ2-5; 8 bases are shared with TRBD2. This TCR derives from a woman aged 40-49 years in good health. Some clones in this sample may be carry-over from other donors' samples. The sample comprised PBMCs. The DNA for the CDR3 is TGTGCCAGCAGCTCCCTGCGGGGGGTTAGGGAGACCCAGTACTTC. This gives the protein CASSSLRGVRETQYF.